This entry lists 20 T cell receptor beta chains sequenced from one sample in a study of shared T cell receptors in the human thymus. The protocol was immunoSEQ multiplex PCR, while the TCRdb copy is restricted to in-frame clones and leaves out a portion. This table holds about 730,000 clones, approximately 83% found once. The sample also formed part of further work on human thymus T cells.

The sequenced sample consisted of thymocytes. These receptors came from a girl less than two years old with a congenital heart defect.

V and J are TRBV5-1 and TRBJ1-6; TRBD1 might be the D (5 bases). The CDR3 is 16 amino acids. Germline CDR1 is SGHRS and CDR2 is YFSETQ. V lost 4 bases, J lost 6 bases, and 17 bases lay in between. The CDR3 sequence: CASSEEGASGNSPLHF. CDR3 DNA sequence: TGCGCCAGCAGCGAGGAAGGGGCGTCGGGTAATTCACCCCTCCACTTT.

The CDR3 spells CASSYSVYNQPQHF. CDR3 bases: TGTGCCAGCAGTTACTCCGTTTACAATCAGCCCCAGCATTTT. The chain combines TRBV6-5 with TRBJ1-5; D ambiguous. Per germline, CDR1 MNHEY and CDR2 SVGAGI. Trimming took 0 bases from V and 3 from J, leaving 6 bases between them. The CDR3 covers 14 residues.

The rearrangement joins TRBV10-3 to TRBJ1-2, with 11 bases that match TRBD1. The CDR3 extends over 13 amino acids. With 6 bases clipped from V and 6 bases from J, the junction kept 3 bases outside the gene matches. Per germline, CDR1 ENHRY and CDR2 SYGVKD. The CDR3 loop is CAISGQGADGYTF. The DNA for the CDR3 is TGTGCCATCAGCGGACAGGGGGCGGATGGCTACACCTTC.

This clone showed up just once. The chain joins TRBV4-1 to TRBJ2-7; D might be TRBD2 (6 bases). V lost 3 bases, J lost 5 bases, and 14 bases lay in between. This CDR3 comprises 14 residues. The germline V gene encodes CDR1 MGHRA and CDR2 YSYEKL. The DNA of the CDR3 is TGCGCCAGCAGCCAGGAGGGGCTGCAGCACGAGCAGTACTTC. Encoded protein: CASSQEGLQHEQYF.

V usage is TRBV6-1 and J usage is TRBJ2-5; perhaps TRBD2 as D (6 bases). There are 14 residues in the CDR3. V was pared by 7 bases and J by 4 bases, with 16 bases between. Per the germline V gene, CDR1 is MNHNS and CDR2 is SASEGT. CDR3 coding DNA: TGTGCCAGCAATACGCTAGCGACGGGAGAGACCCAGTACTTC. It translates to CASNTLATGETQYF.

The rearrangement uses TRBV6-1 and TRBJ1-1; D is unresolved. CDR3 length: 16 residues. Germline loops: CDR1 MNHNS, CDR2 SASEGT. Trimming took off 4 bases at V and 3 bases at J, with 18 bases between the two ends. The CDR3 region is CASSGFPRSPDTEAFF. The CDR3 nucleotides are TGTGCCAGCAGTGGTTTTCCAAGAAGTCCGGACACTGAAGCTTTCTTT.

The chain joins TRBV27 to TRBJ2-2; TRBD2 matches at 9 bases. With 2 bases clipped from V and 2 bases from J, the junction kept 3 bases outside the gene matches. The CDR3 is 16 amino acids. CDR1 and CDR2 from the germline V gene are MNHEY and SMNVEV (reference sequence). For the CDR3, the DNA is TGTGCCAGCAGTTTAACGACTAGCGGAAACACCGGGGAGCTGTTTTTT. Amino acids: CASSLTTSGNTGELFF.

This clone was seen a few times. V usage is TRBV27 and J usage is TRBJ1-5, with TRBD1 as a possible D gene (5 bases). This CDR3 is built from 11 residues. The V gene lost 8 bases and the J gene lost 15 bases, with 17 bases spanning the gap. Germline assignment: CDR1 MNHEY and CDR2 SMNVEV (reference sequence). The CDR3 DNA reads TGTGCCAGCGGGGATGGAGGGACCCGGCATTTT. It specifies CASGDGGTRHF.

The CDR3 nucleotides read TGTGCCAGCAGCCCTCTTTTGAGGTACAATTCACCCCTCCACTTT. Translation: CASSPLLRYNSPLHF. The chain uses TRBV28 and TRBJ1-6; D is uncertain. This CDR3 has 15 residues. The V gene's germline CDR1 is MDHEN and CDR2 SYDVKM. V was clipped by 6 bases and J by 7 bases, with 16 bases between them.

The J gene is TRBJ2-2, the V gene TRBV5-4, with 15 positions matching TRBD2. Germline assignment: CDR1 SGHNT and CDR2 YYREEE (reference sequence). The CDR3 consists of 16 residues. J was trimmed by 5 bases and V by 5 bases; bases with no gene match: 4. The CDR3 here is CASRAGLAGGTGELFF. For the CDR3, the DNA is TGTGCCAGCAGGGCGGGACTAGCGGGGGGAACCGGGGAGCTGTTTTTT. The whole variable domain, filled in from reference TRBV5-4 and TRBJ2-2, reads ETGVTQSPTHLIKTRGQQVTLRCSSQSGHNTVSWYQQALGQGPQFIFQYYREEENGRGNFPPRFSGLQFPNYSSELNVNALELDDSALYLCASRAGLAGGTGELFFGEGSRLTVL.

The chain has TRBV9 and TRBJ1-6; 9 nucleotides align to TRBD1. The CDR3 totals 15 residues. Trimming at V came to 4 bases and at J to 7 bases, leaving 6 bases not matched to a gene. Germline V gene sequence: CDR1 SGDLS, CDR2 YYNGEE. The CDR3 DNA reads TGTGCCAGCAGCCCAGGACAGGGGACCAATTCACCCCTCCACTTT. This encodes CASSPGQGTNSPLHF. Full variable domain (missing parts from reference TRBV9 and TRBJ1-6): DSGVTQTPKHLITATGQRVTLRCSPRSGDLSVYWYQQSLDQGLQFLIQYYNGEERAKGNILERFSAQQFPDLHSELNLSSLELGDSALYFCASSPGQGTNSPLHFGNGTRLTVT.

This chain links TRBV7-9 with TRBJ1-1; 9 bases map to TRBD1. This CDR3 has 19 residues. The V segment lost 5 bases and the J segment 5 bases; nucleotides outside the gene matches: 21. The germline gives CDR1 SEHNR, CDR2 FQNEAQ (reference sequence). The DNA of the CDR3 is TGTGCCAGCAGCCCCTCTCTCGTAGCGGACAGGGGCCAGGGGACTGAAGCTTTCTTT. It encodes CASSPSLVADRGQGTEAFF.

This rearrangement joins TRBV14 to TRBJ1-3; TRBD1 is a possible D gene (6 bases). From germline, CDR1 is SGHDN and CDR2 FVKESK. This CDR3 spans 16 amino acids. The V end lost 0 bases, the J end lost 7 bases, and 16 bases lay between the germline ends. The CDR3 sequence: CASSQDYRAQGNTIYF. The CDR3 nucleotides are TGTGCCAGCAGCCAAGATTACAGGGCTCAAGGGAACACCATATATTTT.

The V call is TRBV29-1, the J call TRBJ1-1; weak D call: TRBD1 (6 bases). The germline V gene encodes CDR1 SQVTM and CDR2 ANQGSEA. V was pared by 6 bases and J by 1 base, with 12 bases between. The CDR3 totals 13 residues. CDR3 in amino acids: CSVAGRGNTEAFF. CDR3 sequence (DNA): TGCAGCGTGGCCGGCAGGGGGAACACTGAAGCTTTCTTT. Using reference TRBV29-1 and TRBJ1-1 for the parts outside the CDR3, the full variable domain is SAVISQKPSRDICQRGTSLTIQCQVDSQVTMMFWYRQQPGQSLTLIATANQGSEATYESGFVIDKFPISRPNLTFSTLTVSNMSPEDSSIYLCSVAGRGNTEAFFGQGTRLTVV.

The table lists this clone with a few counts. This chain joins TRBV7-8 and TRBJ2-7; D is possibly TRBD1 (6 bases). This CDR3 region has 17 residues. Germline CDR1 and CDR2: SGHVS and FQNEAQ. The ends were cut back, 2 bases at V and 3 bases at J, with 20 bases in the middle. CDR3 sequence reads: CASSLKGRQVLGYEQYF. Here the CDR3 DNA reads TGTGCCAGCAGCTTAAAAGGGAGACAGGTCCTTGGCTACGAGCAGTACTTC.

This chain connects TRBV19 to TRBJ2-1, with 7 positions matching TRBD1. The CDR3 spans 15 residues. The ends lost 0 bases at V and 5 bases at J; junction bases unmatched: 4. Germline-derived CDR1 and CDR2 are LNHDA and SQIVND (reference sequence). Here the CDR3 DNA reads TGTGCCAGTAGTATAGATCGGACAGGTGACAATGAGCAGTTCTTC. Translated: CASSIDRTGDNEQFF.

The rearrangement links TRBV4-1 to TRBJ2-6; tentative D call: TRBD1 (6 bases). CDR3 size: 17 residues. Germline V gene lookup returns CDR1 MGHRA and CDR2 YSYEKL. Trimming left V 2 bases short and J 0 bases short, with 11 bases between. CDR3 residues: CASSQPDRLSGANVLTF. The CDR3 coding sequence is TGCGCCAGCAGCCAACCGGACAGACTCTCTGGGGCCAACGTCCTGACTTTC.

This clone was detected once. The chain couples TRBV7-6 to TRBJ2-7, with 9 bases lining up with TRBD1. The germline CDR1 and CDR2 sequences are SGHVS and FNYEAQ. The CDR3 sequence is 17 residues long. V lost 5 bases and J lost 5; bases outside the gene matches: 16. In DNA, the CDR3 is TGTGCCAGCAGCCCTGAGCTCTCTGGACAGGGGTACCACGAGCAGTACTTC. Translated, it gives CASSPELSGQGYHEQYF.

The chain links TRBV25-1 to TRBJ1-5; D ambiguous. Germline CDR1 and CDR2: MGHDK and SYGVNS. CDR3 length: 15 amino acids. Between the trimmed V and J ends, which lost 6 bases and 2 bases, there was a span of 14 bases. The CDR3 DNA reads as TGTGCCAGCAGCTCAGGCGGGCTGGGCAATCAGCCCCAGCATTTT. This translates into CASSSGGLGNQPQHF.

The rearrangement joins TRBV9 to TRBJ1-1, with D maybe TRBD1 (6 bases). Trimming cost V 0 bases and J 3 bases, with 12 bases left between them. This CDR3 contains 15 residues. CDR1 is SGDLS, CDR2 YYNGEE, per germline. The CDR3 sequence: CASSVEQGMYTEAFF. The CDR3 region has the DNA TGTGCCAGCAGCGTAGAACAGGGAATGTACACTGAAGCTTTCTTT.